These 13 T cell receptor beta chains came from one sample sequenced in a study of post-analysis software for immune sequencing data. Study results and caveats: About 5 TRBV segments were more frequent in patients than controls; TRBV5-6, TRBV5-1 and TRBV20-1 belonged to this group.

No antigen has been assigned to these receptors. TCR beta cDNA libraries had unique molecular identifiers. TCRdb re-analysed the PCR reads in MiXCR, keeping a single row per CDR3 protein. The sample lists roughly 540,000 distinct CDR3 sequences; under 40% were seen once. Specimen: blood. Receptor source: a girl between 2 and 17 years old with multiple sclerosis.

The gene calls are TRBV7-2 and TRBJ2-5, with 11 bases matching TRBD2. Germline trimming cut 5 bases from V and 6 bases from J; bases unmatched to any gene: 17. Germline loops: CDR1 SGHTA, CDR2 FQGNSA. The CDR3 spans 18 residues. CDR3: CASSRTWTSGFLSKTQYF. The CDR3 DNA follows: TGTGCCAGCAGCCGGACCTGGACTAGCGGGTTCCTCTCGAAGACCCAGTACTTC. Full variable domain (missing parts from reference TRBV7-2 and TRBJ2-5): GAGVSQSPSNKVTEKGKDVELRCDPISGHTALYWYRQSLGQGLEFLIYFQGNSAPDKSGLPSDRFSAERTGGSVSTLTIQRTQQEDSAVYLCASSRTWTSGFLSKTQYFGPGTRLLVL.

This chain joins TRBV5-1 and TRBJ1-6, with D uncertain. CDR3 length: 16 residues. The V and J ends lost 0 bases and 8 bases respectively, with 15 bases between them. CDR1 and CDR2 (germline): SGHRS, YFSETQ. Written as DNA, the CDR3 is TGCGCCAGCAGCTTGGACAGCCCCGGCTCATATTCACCCCTCCACTTT. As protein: CASSLDSPGSYSPLHF.

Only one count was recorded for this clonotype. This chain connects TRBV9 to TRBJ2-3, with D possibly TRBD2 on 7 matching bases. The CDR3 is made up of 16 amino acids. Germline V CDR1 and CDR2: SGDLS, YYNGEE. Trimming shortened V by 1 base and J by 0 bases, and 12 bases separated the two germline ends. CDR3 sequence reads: CASSVTGGPSTDTQYF. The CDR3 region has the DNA TGTGCCAGCAGCGTAACCGGGGGGCCTAGCACAGATACGCAGTATTTT.

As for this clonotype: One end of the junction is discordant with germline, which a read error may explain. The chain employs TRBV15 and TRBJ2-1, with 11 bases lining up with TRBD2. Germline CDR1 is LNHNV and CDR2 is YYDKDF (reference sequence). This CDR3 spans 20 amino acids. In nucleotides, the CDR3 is TGTGCCGCCAGCGCCGGTTCTCTAGCGGGGGGCCTGAGCTCCTACAATGAGCAGTTCTTC. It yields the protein CAASAGSLAGGLSSYNEQFF.

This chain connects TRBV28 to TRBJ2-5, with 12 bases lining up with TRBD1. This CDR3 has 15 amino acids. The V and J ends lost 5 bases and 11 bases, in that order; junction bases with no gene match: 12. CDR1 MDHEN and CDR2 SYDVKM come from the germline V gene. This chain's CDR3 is CASSTLGQGAREQYF. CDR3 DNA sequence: TGTGCCAGCAGTACTTTGGGACAGGGGGCAAGGGAGCAGTACTTC.

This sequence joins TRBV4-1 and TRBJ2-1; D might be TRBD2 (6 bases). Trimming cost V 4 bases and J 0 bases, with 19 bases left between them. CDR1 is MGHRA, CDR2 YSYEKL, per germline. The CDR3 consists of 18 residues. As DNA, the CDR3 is TGCGCCAGCAGCCGAGATAGCGGACCCCCGAGCTCCTACAATGAGCAGTTCTTC. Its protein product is CASSRDSGPPSSYNEQFF.

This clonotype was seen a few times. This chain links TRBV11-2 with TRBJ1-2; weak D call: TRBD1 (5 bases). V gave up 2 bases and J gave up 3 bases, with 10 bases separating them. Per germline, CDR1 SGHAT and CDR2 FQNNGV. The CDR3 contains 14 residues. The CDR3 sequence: CASSLSRGDYGYTF. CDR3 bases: TGTGCCAGCAGCTTATCGCGGGGGGACTATGGCTACACCTTC.

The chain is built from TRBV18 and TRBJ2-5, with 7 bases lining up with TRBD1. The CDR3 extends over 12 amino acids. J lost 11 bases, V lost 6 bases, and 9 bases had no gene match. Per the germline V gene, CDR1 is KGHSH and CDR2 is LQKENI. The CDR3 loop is CASSPQGEEQYF. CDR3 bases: TGTGCCAGCTCGCCTCAGGGGGAAGAGCAGTACTTC.

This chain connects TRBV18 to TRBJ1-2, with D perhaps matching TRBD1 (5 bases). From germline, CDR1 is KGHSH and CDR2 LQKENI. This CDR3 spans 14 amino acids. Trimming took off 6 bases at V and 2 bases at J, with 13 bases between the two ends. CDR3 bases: TGTGCCAGCTCGCCTCAGGGTCGCAACTATGGCTACACCTTC. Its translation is CASSPQGRNYGYTF.

CDR3 sequence reads: CVCRARNEQFF. In nucleotides, the CDR3 is TGTGTCTGCAGGGCAAGGAATGAGCAGTTCTTC. The chain is built from TRBV2 and TRBJ2-1, with D tentatively TRBD1 (5 bases). CDR1 and CDR2 (germline): SNHLY, FYNNEI. This CDR3 spans 11 amino acids.

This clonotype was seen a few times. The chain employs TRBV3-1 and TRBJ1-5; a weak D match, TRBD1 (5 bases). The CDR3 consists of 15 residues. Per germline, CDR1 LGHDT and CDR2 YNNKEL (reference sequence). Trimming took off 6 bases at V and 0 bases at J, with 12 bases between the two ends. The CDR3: CASSLTVGSNQPQHF. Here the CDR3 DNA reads TGTGCCAGCAGTCTGACAGTAGGTAGCAATCAGCCCCAGCATTTT.

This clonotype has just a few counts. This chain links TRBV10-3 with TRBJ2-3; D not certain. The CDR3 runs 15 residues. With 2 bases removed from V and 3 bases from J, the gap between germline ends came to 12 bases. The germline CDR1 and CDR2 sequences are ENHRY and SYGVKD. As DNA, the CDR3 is TGTGCCATCAGTGAGGTTCAATCCTTTACAGATACGCAGTATTTT. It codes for CAISEVQSFTDTQYF.

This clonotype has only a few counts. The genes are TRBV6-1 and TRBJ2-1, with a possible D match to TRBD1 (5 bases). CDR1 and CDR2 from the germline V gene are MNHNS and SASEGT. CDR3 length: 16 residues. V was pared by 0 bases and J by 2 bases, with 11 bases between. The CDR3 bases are TGTGCCAGCAGTGAAGCAGGGCCAGGGCCCTACAATGAGCAGTTCTTC. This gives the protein CASSEAGPGPYNEQFF.